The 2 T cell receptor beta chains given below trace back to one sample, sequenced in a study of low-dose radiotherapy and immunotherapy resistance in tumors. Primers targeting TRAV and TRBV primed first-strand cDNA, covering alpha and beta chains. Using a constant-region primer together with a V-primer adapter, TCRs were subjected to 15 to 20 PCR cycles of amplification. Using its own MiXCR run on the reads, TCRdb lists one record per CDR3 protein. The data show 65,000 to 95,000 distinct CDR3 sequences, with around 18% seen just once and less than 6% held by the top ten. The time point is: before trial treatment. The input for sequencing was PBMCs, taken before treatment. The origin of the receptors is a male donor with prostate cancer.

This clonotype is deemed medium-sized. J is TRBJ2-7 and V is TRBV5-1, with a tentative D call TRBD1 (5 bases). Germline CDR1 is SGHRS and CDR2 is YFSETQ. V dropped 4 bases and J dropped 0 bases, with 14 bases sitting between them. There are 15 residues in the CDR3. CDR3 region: CASSVDSWSSYEQYF. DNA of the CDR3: TGCGCCAGCAGCGTAGACAGCTGGAGCTCCTACGAGCAGTACTTC. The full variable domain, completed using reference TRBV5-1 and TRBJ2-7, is KAGVTQTPRYLIKTRGQQVTLSCSPISGHRSVSWYQQTPGQGLQFLFEYFSETQRNKGNFPGRFSGRQFSNSRSEMNVSTLELGDSALYLCASSVDSWSSYEQYFGPGTRLTVT.

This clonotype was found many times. The CDR3 bases are TGCAGCGTTGAAGAGCCAAGATTCAGCGGAAAGCAGTTCTTC. It codes for CSVEEPRFSGKQFF. The chain links TRBV29-1 to TRBJ2-1; D is perhaps TRBD2 (5 bases). The CDR3 is made up of 14 amino acids. Trimming cost V 0 bases and J 11 bases, with 17 bases left between them. CDR1 SQVTM and CDR2 ANQGSEA come from the germline V gene.